This TCR beta chain was recovered during a study of blood T cell repertoires in COVID-19. Study details: Sites in the United States, Italy and Spain provided acute and convalescent COVID-19 samples. The analysed material was cDNA or gDNA that came from T cells, B-cell-depleted T cells, or PBMCs.

Per the study methods: Nucleated cell number was recorded as an estimate derived from reference gene primer amplification. Data came from immunoSEQ multiplex PCR; TCRdb stores just in-frame clones and leaves some out. V and J calls and clone size are copied from that table; D and trimming were computed from the DNA. The table lists about 300,000 clones, about 89% of them singletons, with approximately 6.5% in the top ten. Trimming stripped 3 bases from V and 2 bases from J, with 8 bases between. This CDR3 has 14 residues. Germline V gene lookup returns CDR1 SGHDT and CDR2 YYEEEE. Sample: peripheral blood. This receptor was taken from a man aged 18 to 30 who had recovered from COVID-19. The chain combines TRBV5-6 with TRBJ2-2; the D gene is possibly TRBD2 (6 bases). The CDR3 loop reads CASSWGDNTGELFF. CDR3 coding DNA: TGTGCCAGCAGCTGGGGGGACAACACCGGGGAGCTGTTTTTT.